These 21 T cell receptor beta chains were all obtained from the same sample, sequenced in a study of early T cells in non-severe SARS-CoV-2 infection. MiXCR was run by TCRdb on the 5' RACE reads, yielding one entry per CDR3 protein. The profile shows under 45,000 distinct CDR3 sequences, 6% to 9.5% of them singletons. The material was whole blood, obtained at baseline. Source of these receptors: an adult who was a healthcare worker with PCR-confirmed SARS-CoV-2 infection or an uninfected control (not recorded which).

This clonotype turned up a few times. The rearrangement joins TRBV5-1 to TRBJ2-2; D possibly corresponds to TRBD1 (5 bases). Per the germline V gene, CDR1 is SGHRS and CDR2 is YFSETQ. The CDR3 consists of 14 residues. Trimming took 3 bases from V and 8 from J, leaving 14 bases between them. CDR3 sequence: CASSSYQGAGELFF. The DNA of the CDR3 is TGCGCCAGCAGCTCATACCAAGGGGCTGGGGAGCTGTTTTTT.

This clonotype was counted between two and nine times. In DNA form, the CDR3 reads TGTGCCAGCAGTTTTCCCTCGCAGGGGACACCAAATCCCTACGAGCAGTACTTC. As protein: CASSFPSQGTPNPYEQYF. The chain is built from TRBV28 and TRBJ2-7, with D possibly being TRBD1 (6 bases). CDR3 length: 18 residues. Trimming removed 3 bases at V and 2 bases at J, with 23 bases between. Germline-derived CDR1 and CDR2 are MDHEN and SYDVKM. Complete variable domain (other parts from reference TRBV28 and TRBJ2-7): DVKVTQSSRYLVKRTGEKVFLECVQDMDHENMFWYRQDPGLGLRLIYFSYDVKMKEKGDIPEGYSVSREKKERFSLILESASTNQTSMYLCASSFPSQGTPNPYEQYFGPGTRLTVT.

This clonotype was seen more than once but under ten times. The genes are TRBV28 and TRBJ2-2; 8 bases are shared with TRBD1. The CDR3 runs to 16 residues. The V gene's germline CDR1 is MDHEN and CDR2 SYDVKM. Unmatched junction bases numbered 4, after V lost 2 bases and J lost 2 bases. For the CDR3, the DNA is TGTGCCAGCAGTTTAGAAACAGGGGGAAACACCGGGGAGCTGTTTTTT. Residues: CASSLETGGNTGELFF.

This clonotype has just a few counts. The V gene is TRBV6-2 or TRBV6-3, the J gene TRBJ2-6; D is possibly TRBD2 (6 bases). Germline CDR1 reads MNHEY; CDR2 reads SVGEGT. The CDR3 extends over 18 amino acids. V was trimmed by 2 bases and J by 0 bases, leaving 14 bases between them. CDR3 sequence reads: CASSYIAAGNSGANVLTF. The CDR3 DNA is TGTGCCAGCAGTTACATAGCGGCGGGAAACTCTGGGGCCAACGTCCTGACTTTC.

This clonotype was found a few times. The J gene is TRBJ1-2, the V gene TRBV6-5, with 7 bases fitting TRBD1. The germline gives CDR1 MNHEY, CDR2 SVGAGI. The CDR3 has 15 amino acids. Germline trimming cut 6 bases from V and 4 bases from J; bases unmatched to any gene: 11. The CDR3 DNA follows: TGTGCCAGCAGCCCCCCCGGGACAGCACCCTATGGCTACACCTTC. The encoded protein is CASSPPGTAPYGYTF.

The chain employs TRBV11-2 and TRBJ2-5; TRBD1 aligns across 7 bases. The V gene end was trimmed by 5 bases and the J gene end by 1 base; junction bases not matched to a gene: 7. The germline gives CDR1 SGHAT, CDR2 FQNNGV. The CDR3 has 15 residues. The CDR3 coding sequence is TGTGCCAGCAGCCCAAAAAGGGGGCTCCAAGAGACCCAGTACTTC. As protein: CASSPKRGLQETQYF.

This clonotype was detected ten times or more. The rearrangement uses TRBV6-5 and TRBJ2-3; D is possibly TRBD2 (6 bases). The CDR3 is 17 amino acids. The V and J ends lost 0 bases and 0 bases respectively, with 13 bases between them. Germline V gives CDR1 MNHEY, CDR2 SVGAGI. The DNA for the CDR3 is TGTGCCAGCAGTTACTCGGGGCGGGGTTCTAGCACAGATACGCAGTATTTT. It is translated as CASSYSGRGSSTDTQYF.

This clonotype was counted ten times or more. The V call is TRBV29-1, the J call TRBJ1-1; possible D gene TRBD1, 6 bases. Per germline, CDR1 SQVTM and CDR2 ANQGSEA. The CDR3 extends over 13 amino acids. V was clipped by 4 bases and J by 4 bases, with 13 bases between them. The DNA for the CDR3 is TGCAGCGTTGTTCAGGGGAGGCCCACTGAAGCTTTCTTT. Protein sequence: CSVVQGRPTEAFF.

This clonotype was seen repeatedly, ten times or more. J is TRBJ1-6 and V is TRBV9; perhaps TRBD1 as D (5 bases). V lost 0 bases to trimming and J lost 10 bases, with 8 bases between them. The CDR3 has 13 amino acids. Germline CDR1 is SGDLS and CDR2 is YYNGEE. CDR3 in amino acids: CASSVAGESPLHF. The CDR3 DNA reads as TGTGCCAGCAGCGTAGCGGGGGAGTCACCCCTCCACTTT.

This clonotype was picked up one time. This chain links TRBV7-2 with TRBJ2-3; D is perhaps TRBD1 (7 bases). The CDR3 consists of 15 residues. Trimming removed 4 bases at V and 4 bases at J, with 15 bases between. Germline assignment: CDR1 SGHTA and CDR2 FQGNSA. The CDR3 loop reads CASSSQGGRPDTQYF. The CDR3 coding sequence is TGTGCCAGCAGCTCGCAGGGGGGAAGGCCAGATACGCAGTATTTT.

This clonotype was counted between two and nine times. The J gene is TRBJ2-7, the V gene TRBV5-3; D assignment may be TRBD1 or TRBD2 (5 bases each). TRBV5-3 is filed as an ORF, its function uncertain. The V end was cut by 4 bases, the J end by 9 bases, with 26 bases between. The CDR3 spans 16 residues. The CDR3 reads CARSRGTQPPSLGQYF. CDR3 DNA: TGTGCCAGAAGCCGAGGGACCCAGCCTCCTTCTCTAGGGCAGTACTTC.

This chain connects TRBV6-5 to TRBJ2-3; possible D gene TRBD2, 6 bases. V dropped 5 bases and J dropped 3 bases, with 15 bases sitting between them. The CDR3 totals 15 residues. Per germline, CDR1 MNHEY and CDR2 SVGAGI. As DNA, the CDR3 is TGTGCCAGCAGTGCGCTAGAGACTAGGACAGATACGCAGTATTTT. It yields the protein CASSALETRTDTQYF.

This clonotype was found a few times. This rearrangement joins TRBV7-9 to TRBJ1-4; perhaps TRBD1 as D (6 bases). The germline CDR1 and CDR2 sequences are SEHNR and FQNEAQ (reference sequence). The V and J ends lost 4 bases and 11 bases respectively, with 11 bases between them. The CDR3 has 12 residues. CDR3 in amino acids: CASSSTTGKLFF. CDR3 in DNA: TGTGCCAGCAGCTCGACGACAGGCAAACTGTTTTTT.

This clonotype appeared many times. The chain is built from TRBV7-2 and TRBJ1-5; D remains unclear. From germline, CDR1 is SGHTA and CDR2 FQGNSA. The germline V and J ends were trimmed by 0 bases and 5 bases, with 8 bases remaining between them. The CDR3 sequence is 14 residues long. This CDR3 reads CASSLAPGYQPQHF. CDR3 DNA sequence: TGTGCCAGCAGCTTAGCGCCGGGGTATCAGCCCCAGCATTTT.

This clonotype was seen repeatedly, ten times or more. The chain has TRBV5-1 and TRBJ2-5; unclear D gene. CDR1 is SGHRS and CDR2 is YFSETQ in the germline V gene. Between the trimmed V and J ends, which lost 4 bases and 2 bases, there was a span of 12 bases. The CDR3 runs 14 residues. The DNA of the CDR3 is TGCGCCAGCAGCCGAGATAGCTCACAAGAGACCCAGTACTTC. It translates to CASSRDSSQETQYF.

This clonotype was observed a handful of times. This chain uses TRBV5-1 with TRBJ2-7; D gene ambiguous. The CDR3 runs to 14 residues. The germline V gene encodes CDR1 SGHRS and CDR2 YFSETQ. With 0 bases removed from V and 3 bases from J, the gap between germline ends came to 10 bases. This CDR3 is CASSLGYGLYEQYF. The CDR3 DNA reads TGCGCCAGCAGCTTGGGGTACGGCCTCTACGAGCAGTACTTC.

The sample holds many counts of this clonotype. The J gene is TRBJ2-7, the V gene TRBV10-1, with unresolved D. CDR3 size: 12 residues. Between the trimmed V and J ends, which lost 3 bases and 1 base, there was a span of 4 bases. From germline, CDR1 is WNHNN and CDR2 SYGVQD (reference sequence). The CDR3 DNA reads as TGCGCCAGCAGTGACGGGTCCTACGAGCAGTACTTC. As protein: CASSDGSYEQYF.

The CDR3 DNA reads as TGCGCCAGCAGCTCGGACAGCCCAACTAATGAAAAACTGTTTTTT. It encodes CASSSDSPTNEKLFF. V gene TRBV5-1 combines with J gene TRBJ1-4; tentative D call: TRBD1 (6 bases). The V and J ends lost 3 bases and 0 bases respectively, with 9 bases between them. This CDR3 spans 15 amino acids. The germline V gene encodes CDR1 SGHRS and CDR2 YFSETQ.

DNA for the CDR3: TGTGCCAGCAGCTCCAAGAGGGCTAACTCCCCTCCGGATACGCAGTATTTT. This gives the protein CASSSKRANSPPDTQYF. V is TRBV7-9 and J is TRBJ2-3, with D possibly matching TRBD2 (5 bases). Trimming cost V 4 bases and J 6 bases, with 23 bases left between them. The germline V gene encodes CDR1 SEHNR and CDR2 FQNEAQ (reference sequence). This CDR3 region has 17 residues. Full variable domain (outside the CDR3, taken from reference TRBV7-9 and TRBJ2-3): DTGVSQNPRHKITKRGQNVTFRCDPISEHNRLYWYRQTLGQGPEFLTYFQNEAQLEKSRLLSDRFSAERPKGSFSTLEIQRTEQGDSAMYLCASSSKRANSPPDTQYFGPGTRLTVL.

This clonotype was found many times. The chain carries TRBV5-6 and TRBJ2-5; no definite D call. The CDR3 spans 21 residues. Germline V gives CDR1 SGHDT, CDR2 YYEEEE. Trimming took off 4 bases at V and 4 bases at J, with 35 bases between the two ends. This chain's CDR3 is CASSSISYYPGQVFGRETQYF. In DNA form, the CDR3 reads TGTGCCAGCAGCAGCATATCTTACTACCCCGGGCAAGTTTTCGGTCGAGAGACCCAGTACTTC.

At least ten counts were recorded for this clonotype. The chain has TRBV20-1 and TRBJ2-3, with 7 bases identical to TRBD2. The V segment lost 8 bases and the J segment 6 bases; nucleotides outside the gene matches: 14. Germline CDR1 and CDR2: DFQATT and SNEGSKA (reference sequence). This CDR3 has 14 residues. CDR3 in amino acids: CSPASGGEVDTQYF. In DNA, the CDR3 is TGCAGTCCCGCCTCGGGGGGAGAGGTGGATACGCAGTATTTT.